The entry that follows covers one T cell receptor beta chain sequence. Germline V gives CDR1 SNHLY, CDR2 FYNNEI. This CDR3 contains 15 residues. Trimming took 3 bases from V and 4 from J; bases not matched to a gene: 6. The data derive from a study of blood T cell repertoires in COVID-19. Here immunoSEQ multiplex PCR was the method, and the copy in TCRdb shows in-frame clones only, minus some. The table records 200,000 to 250,000 clones, under 90% of them present only once. Material: peripheral blood. The clonotype originates from a man aged 45 to 65 with acute or convalescent COVID-19. The rearrangement uses TRBV2 and TRBJ1-3; 7 bases fit TRBD1. The CDR3 protein is CASSEEGAAGNTIYF. The CDR3 nucleotides are TGTGCCAGCAGTGAGGAGGGGGCGGCGGGAAACACCATATATTTT.